A selection of T cell receptor beta chains follows, all from one sample in a study of T-cell memory formation after mild COVID-19. MiXCR, applied by TCRdb to the 5' RACE reads, yields one record per CDR3 protein. The table has 250,000 to 300,000 distinct CDR3 sequences, approximately 15% seen once. Source material: PBMCs or a T cell subset sorted from them (not recorded which). The receptors shown here come from a young man who had mild COVID-19 (a few samples of this study predate the infection). Cell type and time point are not known. The conserved cysteine and the conserved F or W are not part of the CDR3 here. The order of the fields is J gene, V gene, CDR3 protein.

>TRBJ2-2|TRBV6-5
ASSYREITGELF
>TRBJ2-1|TRBV7-9
ASSGRTGFSNEQF
>TRBJ2-3|TRBV12-3/TRBV12-4
ASSRGPRAQY
>TRBJ2-5|TRBV6-1
ASRRQGIGGTQY
>TRBJ2-7|TRBV4-1
ASSQRGPLSEQY
>TRBJ2-1|TRBV5-1
ASSSGQGNEQF
>TRBJ1-6|TRBV6-5
ASSFSTGGSSPLH
>TRBJ1-1|TRBV29-1
SVRWSGTEAF
>TRBJ2-3|TRBV7-3
ASSPVLTDTQY
>TRBJ2-5|TRBV12-3/TRBV12-4
ASSFLGTGAEETQY
>TRBJ2-2|TRBV7-2
ASSFQGQAGELF
>TRBJ2-5|TRBV7-8
ATNRQGGETQY
>TRBJ1-1|TRBV7-2
ASSLAAAGTYTEAF
>TRBJ2-7|TRBV2
ASSDRDYEQY
>TRBJ1-5|TRBV4-1
ASSQDGGTNQPQH
>TRBJ2-2|TRBV2
ASSEPGELF
>TRBJ2-3|TRBV12-3/TRBV12-4
ASSRTGTTDTQY
>TRBJ1-5|TRBV7-9
ASSSGGSREPQH
>TRBJ1-2|TRBV5-1
ASSPHSYT
>TRBJ1-1|TRBV24-1
ATSTGDEAF
>TRBJ2-3|TRBV7-2
ASSLVGVSTDTQY
>TRBJ2-2|TRBV7-9
ASSSLPTGELF
>TRBJ2-3|TRBV7-3
ASSPQAGGYTDTQY
>TRBJ1-2|TRBV12-3/TRBV12-4
ASSPGGRRYT
>TRBJ1-2|TRBV4-1
ASSQGKEGYT
>TRBJ2-5|TRBV5-1
ASSFRTGRETQY
>TRBJ1-2|TRBV6-1
ASSEYVEVENYGYT
>TRBJ1-6|TRBV6-6
ASSYDDPSLH